This TCR beta chain was identified in a study of blood T cell repertoires in COVID-19. J gave up 7 bases and V 8 bases, and 7 bases lay outside the gene matches. CDR3 length equals 12 residues. Germline loops: CDR1 MDHEN, CDR2 SYDVKM. Per the study methods: Using reference gene primer amplification, nucleated cell counts were estimated. This table comes from immunoSEQ multiplex PCR, and its TCRdb copy is limited to in-frame clones, with some not included. Clone size and the V and J calls come from that table; the DNA yielded D and trimming. The data hold around 140,000 clones, with about 87% observed a single time. This clone was counted once.

Sequenced sample: peripheral blood. This receptor was obtained from a man in his forties or fifties with acute or convalescent COVID-19. V usage is TRBV28 and J usage is TRBJ1-2, with 7 nucleotides matching TRBD1. In DNA form, the CDR3 reads TGTGCCAGCCGACAGGGATTGAGTGGCTACACCTTC. This gives the protein CASRQGLSGYTF.